The rows below give T cell receptor beta chains drawn from one sample of a study of cytomegalovirus exposure and HLA in healthy donors. Clones were read by immunoSEQ multiplex PCR, and TCRdb kept only the in-frame ones, dropping some. The data show about 98,000 clones, around 83% seen once. The sample comprised PBMCs. These receptors were collected from a female donor in good health and CMV-seropositive. Both conserved end residues are part of each CDR3. A D gene is named only where the DNA matches it firmly. Size is stated for part of the rows, as once, few or many counts, or as a class when the clone is expanded.

J gene: TRBJ2-1
D gene: -
clone size: -
V gene: TRBV6-1
CDR3 DNA: TGTGCCACCTTCCTAGTTGAAGGCGAGCAGTTCTTC
CDR3 protein: CATFLVEGEQFF

J gene: TRBJ2-1
D gene: -
clone size: -
V gene: TRBV5-1
CDR3 DNA: TGCGCCAGCAGCTTTACTAGCTATGAGCAGTTCTTC
CDR3 protein: CASSFTSYEQFF

J gene: TRBJ1-1
D gene: TRBD1
clone size: -
V gene: TRBV19
CDR3 DNA: TGTGCCAGTTCATGGACAGGGGTGGCTTTCTTT
CDR3 protein: CASSWTGVAFF

J gene: TRBJ2-7
D gene: -
clone size: -
V gene: TRBV28
CDR3 DNA: TGTGCCAGCGTGGCTTCTAGCGCCTACGAGCAGTACTTC
CDR3 protein: CASVASSAYEQYF

J gene: TRBJ2-1
D gene: -
clone size: -
V gene: TRBV10-2
CDR3 DNA: TGCGCCAGCACTCCTGGGGCTTTTAACAATGAGCAGTTCTTC
CDR3 protein: CASTPGAFNNEQFF

J gene: TRBJ2-5
D gene: TRBD2
clone size: -
V gene: TRBV28
CDR3 DNA: TGTGCCAGCAGTTTAGGGAGGGAGGGCCTTTTTGAGACCCAGTACTTC
CDR3 protein: CASSLGREGLFETQYF

J gene: TRBJ2-5
D gene: TRBD1
clone size: -
V gene: TRBV12-5
CDR3 DNA: TGTGCTAGTGGTTCGGGGACAGGGGGGAAGACCCAGTACTTC
CDR3 protein: CASGSGTGGKTQYF

J gene: TRBJ1-2
D gene: -
clone size: -
V gene: TRBV28
CDR3 DNA: TGTGCCAGCAGTTCTGCGGACTATGGCTACACCTTC
CDR3 protein: CASSSADYGYTF

J gene: TRBJ2-2
D gene: TRBD1
clone size: -
V gene: TRBV5-1
CDR3 DNA: TGCGCCAGCAGCCGGACAGGGGAAAACACCGGGGAGCTGTTTTTT
CDR3 protein: CASSRTGENTGELFF

J gene: TRBJ2-1
D gene: TRBD2
clone size: -
V gene: TRBV6-6
CDR3 DNA: TGTGCCAGCAGACCCTCTGGGGGGGAGGGCCGCAATGAGCAGTTCTTC
CDR3 protein: CASRPSGGEGRNEQFF

J gene: TRBJ2-2
D gene: -
clone size: -
V gene: TRBV4-1
CDR3 DNA: TGCGCCAGCAGCCAAGTTTACGAGAGCACCGGGGAGCTGTTTTTT
CDR3 protein: CASSQVYESTGELFF

J gene: TRBJ2-7
D gene: TRBD2
clone size: -
V gene: TRBV7-8
CDR3 DNA: TGTGCCAGCAGCTTTGTGGGACTAGCGGGACGCGAGCAGTACTTC
CDR3 protein: CASSFVGLAGREQYF

J gene: TRBJ2-5
D gene: TRBD1
clone size: once
V gene: TRBV27
CDR3 DNA: TGTGCCAGCAGTTTCCAGGGACAGGGGTCATGGCCTTCTACTAAAGAGACCCAGTACTTC
CDR3 protein: CASSFQGQGSWPSTKETQYF

J gene: TRBJ1-2
D gene: TRBD1
clone size: -
V gene: TRBV6-5
CDR3 DNA: TGTGCCAGCAGCCCTGTAGGGGACAGCTATGGCTACACCTTC
CDR3 protein: CASSPVGDSYGYTF

J gene: TRBJ2-7
D gene: -
clone size: once
V gene: TRBV28
CDR3 DNA: TGTGCCAGCAGTTTTCCTAGCAACTACGAGCAGTACTTC
CDR3 protein: CASSFPSNYEQYF

J gene: TRBJ2-7
D gene: -
clone size: -
V gene: TRBV13
CDR3 DNA: TGTGCCAGCAGCTTAGGAAGACAGTCCTACGAGCAGTACTTC
CDR3 protein: CASSLGRQSYEQYF